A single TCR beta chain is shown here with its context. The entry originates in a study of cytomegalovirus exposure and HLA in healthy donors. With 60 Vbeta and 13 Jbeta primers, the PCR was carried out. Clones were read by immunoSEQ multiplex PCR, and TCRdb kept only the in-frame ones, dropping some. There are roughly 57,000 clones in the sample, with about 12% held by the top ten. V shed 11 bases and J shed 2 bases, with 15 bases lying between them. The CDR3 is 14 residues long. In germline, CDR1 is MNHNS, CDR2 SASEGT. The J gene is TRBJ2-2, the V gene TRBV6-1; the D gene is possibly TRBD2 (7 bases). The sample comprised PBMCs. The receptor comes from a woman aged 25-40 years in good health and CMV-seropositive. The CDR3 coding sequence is TGTGCCGGGGGGGCAGGTCTTAACACCGGGGAGCTGTTTTTT. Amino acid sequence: CAGGAGLNTGELFF.